This T cell receptor beta chain stems from a study of blood T cell repertoires in COVID-19. Study context: The United States, Italy and Spain were the sources of the acute and convalescent COVID-19 samples. PBMCs, B-cell-depleted T cells, or T cells provided the cDNA or gDNA that made up the material.

Method: immunoSEQ multiplex PCR; TCRdb's copy keeps in-frame clones and lacks some. The table shows over 75,000 clones, with approximately 80% occurring only once. The CDR3 extends over 15 amino acids. The V gene's germline CDR1 is MDHEN and CDR2 SYDVKM. V dropped 3 bases and J dropped 2; count of bases not matched to a gene: 3. The V gene is TRBV28, the J gene TRBJ1-2, with TRBD1 matching over 10 bases. What was sequenced was peripheral blood. This sequence originates from a woman between 65 and 79 years old with acute or convalescent COVID-19. The CDR3 loop reads CASSLGQGINYGYTF. In DNA, the CDR3 is TGTGCCAGCAGTTTGGGACAGGGGATCAACTATGGCTACACCTTC.